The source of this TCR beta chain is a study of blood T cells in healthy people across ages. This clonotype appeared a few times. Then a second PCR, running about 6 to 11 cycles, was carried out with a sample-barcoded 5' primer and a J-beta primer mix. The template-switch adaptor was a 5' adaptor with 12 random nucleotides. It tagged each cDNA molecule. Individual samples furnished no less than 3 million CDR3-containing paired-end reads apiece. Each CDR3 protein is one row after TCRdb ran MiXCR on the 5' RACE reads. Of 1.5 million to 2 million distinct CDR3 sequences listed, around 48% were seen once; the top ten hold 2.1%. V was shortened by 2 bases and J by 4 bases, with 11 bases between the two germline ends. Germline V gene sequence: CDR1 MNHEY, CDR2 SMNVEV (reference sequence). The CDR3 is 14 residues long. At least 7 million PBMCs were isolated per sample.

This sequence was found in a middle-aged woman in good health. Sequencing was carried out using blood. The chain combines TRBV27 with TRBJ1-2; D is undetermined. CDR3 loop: CASSLKPVGYGYTF. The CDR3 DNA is TGTGCCAGCAGTTTAAAACCGGTGGGCTATGGCTACACCTTC.